A selection of T cell receptor beta chains follows, all from one sample in a study of cytomegalovirus exposure and HLA in healthy donors. Measured with immunoSEQ multiplex PCR; TCRdb has only the in-frame clones, and not every one. Found here are around 150,000 clones, about 60% of them singletons; the top ten hold approximately 6.6%. The specimen sequenced was PBMCs. The receptors derive from a woman aged 55-70 years in good health and CMV-seropositive. Both conserved end residues are trimmed from each CDR3. Each record gives: V gene, J gene, D gene, clone size, CDR3 protein. A D gene is named only where the DNA matches it firmly. For some rows the clone size is stated as once, few or many, or as a class when expanded; others skip it.

v_gene: TRBV7-8
j_gene: TRBJ2-3
d_gene: TRBD1
abundance: .
CDR3aa: ASSGRQGAPTSTDTQY

v_gene: TRBV29-1
j_gene: TRBJ1-2
d_gene: TRBD1
abundance: .
CDR3aa: SVGQGQGAYYGYT

v_gene: TRBV5-1
j_gene: TRBJ2-3
d_gene: TRBD2
abundance: .
CDR3aa: ASSSVAGQDTQY

v_gene: TRBV7-9
j_gene: TRBJ1-1
d_gene: .
abundance: .
CDR3aa: ASSLDSGTEAF

v_gene: TRBV5-1
j_gene: TRBJ2-7
d_gene: TRBD2
abundance: .
CDR3aa: ASSSQAGGSYEQY

v_gene: TRBV2
j_gene: TRBJ1-5
d_gene: .
abundance: .
CDR3aa: ASSGFQGADQPQH

v_gene: TRBV19
j_gene: TRBJ2-1
d_gene: .
abundance: .
CDR3aa: ASKAVRVNNEQF

v_gene: TRBV10-3
j_gene: TRBJ1-2
d_gene: .
abundance: few
CDR3aa: AIRHRDYGYT

v_gene: TRBV7-2
j_gene: TRBJ2-1
d_gene: TRBD2
abundance: .
CDR3aa: ASSSGLAGGKEQF

v_gene: TRBV5-1
j_gene: TRBJ2-7
d_gene: .
abundance: few
CDR3aa: ASSLGDEQY

v_gene: TRBV2
j_gene: TRBJ2-4
d_gene: .
abundance: .
CDR3aa: ASSVGPGRGNIQY

v_gene: TRBV11-2
j_gene: TRBJ1-3
d_gene: .
abundance: .
CDR3aa: ASSSWQGTSGNTIY

v_gene: TRBV29-1
j_gene: TRBJ2-5
d_gene: TRBD2
abundance: .
CDR3aa: SVESSGSAEQY

v_gene: TRBV14
j_gene: TRBJ1-1
d_gene: .
abundance: few
CDR3aa: ASSQDVGVRYTEAF

v_gene: TRBV5-1
j_gene: TRBJ1-1
d_gene: TRBD1
abundance: .
CDR3aa: ASSRTGQGNTEAF

v_gene: TRBV5-1
j_gene: TRBJ1-6
d_gene: TRBD1
abundance: once
CDR3aa: ASSIQTGGSNSPLH

v_gene: TRBV5-1
j_gene: TRBJ2-2
d_gene: .
abundance: few
CDR3aa: ASSSAGELF

v_gene: TRBV4-2
j_gene: TRBJ2-1
d_gene: TRBD2
abundance: .
CDR3aa: ASSGGLAGGSYNEQF

v_gene: TRBV5-6
j_gene: TRBJ2-5
d_gene: TRBD1
abundance: .
CDR3aa: ASSLTGDEETQY

v_gene: TRBV7-9
j_gene: TRBJ2-3
d_gene: .
abundance: .
CDR3aa: ASSSEADTQY

v_gene: TRBV11-3
j_gene: TRBJ2-3
d_gene: .
abundance: .
CDR3aa: ASGPGGTTTQY

v_gene: TRBV30
j_gene: TRBJ2-3
d_gene: .
abundance: .
CDR3aa: AWSGLAGESTDTQY

v_gene: TRBV5-1
j_gene: TRBJ1-3
d_gene: .
abundance: few
CDR3aa: ASSLVEGSGNTIY

v_gene: TRBV28
j_gene: TRBJ1-1
d_gene: TRBD1
abundance: .
CDR3aa: ASSLGQTNTEAF

v_gene: TRBV5-4
j_gene: TRBJ2-3
d_gene: .
abundance: few
CDR3aa: ASSSRVGDTQY

v_gene: TRBV5-1
j_gene: TRBJ2-2
d_gene: .
abundance: .
CDR3aa: ASRDPGAGGELF

v_gene: TRBV9
j_gene: TRBJ2-3
d_gene: .
abundance: few
CDR3aa: ASTPGDGGDTQY

v_gene: TRBV7-2
j_gene: TRBJ2-5
d_gene: TRBD2
abundance: few
CDR3aa: ASSTSTSGRLQETQY

v_gene: TRBV9
j_gene: TRBJ1-2
d_gene: TRBD1
abundance: .
CDR3aa: ASSLVPGQGNYGYT

v_gene: TRBV5-1
j_gene: TRBJ2-3
d_gene: .
abundance: .
CDR3aa: ASSEAGTDTQY

v_gene: TRBV27
j_gene: TRBJ2-7
d_gene: .
abundance: .
CDR3aa: ASSSGRRPYEQY

v_gene: TRBV5-1
j_gene: TRBJ2-2
d_gene: TRBD2
abundance: .
CDR3aa: ASSPGTSGYPRELF

v_gene: TRBV5-1
j_gene: TRBJ1-6
d_gene: TRBD1
abundance: once
CDR3aa: ASSLGQGYNSPLH

v_gene: TRBV7-8
j_gene: TRBJ2-5
d_gene: TRBD1
abundance: .
CDR3aa: ASSLRDRGAETQY

v_gene: TRBV29-1
j_gene: TRBJ1-2
d_gene: .
abundance: .
CDR3aa: SVERQGILSGYT

v_gene: TRBV30
j_gene: TRBJ2-7
d_gene: .
abundance: .
CDR3aa: AWTLQGSYEQY

v_gene: TRBV9
j_gene: TRBJ2-2
d_gene: TRBD2
abundance: .
CDR3aa: ASKSSGRSTGGNTGELF

v_gene: TRBV5-1
j_gene: TRBJ2-3
d_gene: TRBD1
abundance: few
CDR3aa: ASARQGTPSTDTQY

v_gene: TRBV6-1
j_gene: TRBJ2-3
d_gene: .
abundance: .
CDR3aa: ASSEAVGGDTQY

v_gene: TRBV5-4
j_gene: TRBJ2-3
d_gene: .
abundance: .
CDR3aa: ASSLIVTKDTQY

v_gene: TRBV5-1
j_gene: TRBJ2-5
d_gene: TRBD2
abundance: few
CDR3aa: ASSLGTSGTQY

v_gene: TRBV2
j_gene: TRBJ2-1
d_gene: TRBD2
abundance: once
CDR3aa: ASRARAGLGQNEQF

v_gene: TRBV28
j_gene: TRBJ2-1
d_gene: TRBD2
abundance: .
CDR3aa: ASSLGTSGIDEQF

v_gene: TRBV5-1
j_gene: TRBJ1-1
d_gene: .
abundance: few
CDR3aa: ASGQGDLQRGTEAF

v_gene: TRBV27
j_gene: TRBJ2-1
d_gene: TRBD2
abundance: once
CDR3aa: ASSYGGGKKF

v_gene: TRBV28
j_gene: TRBJ2-5
d_gene: .
abundance: once
CDR3aa: ASSDGGAGGRETQY

v_gene: TRBV29-1
j_gene: TRBJ2-3
d_gene: TRBD2
abundance: .
CDR3aa: SDSGRSNTQY

v_gene: TRBV6-4
j_gene: TRBJ2-3
d_gene: TRBD1
abundance: once
CDR3aa: ASSAGTGGSDTQY

v_gene: TRBV4-1
j_gene: TRBJ2-1
d_gene: .
abundance: .
CDR3aa: ASSRGTYEQF

v_gene: TRBV7-8
j_gene: TRBJ2-7
d_gene: TRBD2
abundance: .
CDR3aa: ASSLLGGSGDYEQY

v_gene: TRBV10-3
j_gene: TRBJ2-3
d_gene: TRBD2
abundance: .
CDR3aa: AISERRLAPEVTDTQY

v_gene: TRBV29-1
j_gene: TRBJ2-7
d_gene: TRBD2
abundance: .
CDR3aa: SVRTSGRGEQY

v_gene: TRBV5-4
j_gene: TRBJ2-7
d_gene: .
abundance: .
CDR3aa: ASSLGGGSYEQY

v_gene: TRBV19
j_gene: TRBJ2-5
d_gene: TRBD2
abundance: .
CDR3aa: ASSRLAGGKDETQY

v_gene: TRBV7-9
j_gene: TRBJ2-4
d_gene: TRBD2
abundance: .
CDR3aa: ASSLGLAGGGPKNIQY